These 31 T cell receptor beta chains were sequenced from one sample in a study of shared clonotypes between healthy human individuals. Here immunoSEQ multiplex PCR was the method, and the copy in TCRdb shows in-frame clones only, minus some. The data show about a million clones, with about 76% seen just once and approximately 1.3% held by the top ten. Material for sequencing was memory CD4+ T cells sorted from blood. Subset: CD45RA-negative fraction. The receptor source for this set is a man younger than 30 in good health.

The rearrangement joins TRBV30 to TRBJ2-3, with 8 bases aligning to TRBD2. J was trimmed by 4 bases and V by 8 bases; bases with no gene match: 14. The CDR3 is 15 residues long. The germline CDR1 and CDR2 sequences are GTSNPN and SVGIG (reference sequence). CDR3 DNA: TGTGCCCTTGGACGGGGGGGCTTCGGGGCAGATACGCAGTATTTT. Protein product: CALGRGGFGADTQYF. The whole variable domain, filled in from reference TRBV30 and TRBJ2-3, reads SQTIHQWPATLVQPVGSPLSLECTVEGTSNPNLYWYRQAAGRGLQLLFYSVGIGQISSEVPQNLSASRPQDRQFILSSKKLLLSDSGFYLCALGRGGFGADTQYFGPGTRLTVL.

The CDR3 DNA reads TGTGCCAGCATTGGGAACTATGGCTACACCTTC. Protein sequence: CASIGNYGYTF. The chain combines TRBV28 with TRBJ1-2; D not certain. The CDR3 is 11 amino acids. Germline V gene data show CDR1 as MDHEN and CDR2 as SYDVKM. V lost 7 bases and J 2 bases, leaving 5 bases between the germline ends.

This clone was detected only a few times. The identical CDR3 is also encoded by other nucleotide sequences in the sample. The chain joins TRBV6-5 to TRBJ1-1; D is unclear. Per germline, CDR1 MNHEY and CDR2 SVGAGI. This CDR3 has 13 residues. V was shortened by 6 bases and J by 0 bases, with 8 bases between the two germline ends. This CDR3 is CASRGPLNTEAFF. The CDR3 DNA reads as TGTGCCAGCAGAGGGCCCCTGAACACTGAAGCTTTCTTT.

This clone has a single count. The chain has TRBV2 and TRBJ1-2; no firm D call. CDR1 is SNHLY and CDR2 is FYNNEI in the germline V gene. The CDR3 length is 12 residues. V was clipped by 1 base and J by 7 bases, with 7 bases between them. CDR3 nucleotides: TGTGCCAGCAGTGAAGTAAGGGTTGGCTACACCTTC. This sequence encodes CASSEVRVGYTF.

In this sample, this clone turned up once. The chain links TRBV27 to TRBJ1-2; 7 nucleotides align to TRBD1. The CDR3 runs to 14 residues. Germline CDR1 MNHEY, CDR2 SMNVEV (reference sequence). With 3 bases clipped from V and 8 bases from J, the junction kept 9 bases outside the gene matches. This CDR3 reads CASSLGRGSFGYTF. The CDR3 DNA reads as TGTGCCAGCAGTTTGGGCAGGGGGTCGTTCGGCTACACCTTC.

The chain carries TRBV25-1 and TRBJ1-4; 9 positions agree with TRBD1. This CDR3 is built from 15 residues. Germline lookup yields CDR1 MGHDK and CDR2 SYGVNS. With 3 bases clipped from V and 3 bases from J, the junction kept 2 bases outside the gene matches. The CDR3 reads CASSEGQGPNEKLFF. The CDR3, as DNA: TGTGCCAGCAGTGAGGGACAGGGCCCTAATGAAAAACTGTTTTTT.

J is TRBJ1-1 and V is TRBV19; the D is unclear. The CDR3 is made up of 14 amino acids. The germline V gene has CDR1 LNHDA and CDR2 SQIVND (reference sequence). V lost 4 bases, J lost 4 bases, and 13 bases lay in between. CDR3 coding DNA: TGTGCCAGTAGTAAGATGGTAGTAGGCACTGAAGCTTTCTTT. Protein: CASSKMVVGTEAFF.

To note about this clone: A clone one base away is much larger, so this may be a read error. V usage is TRBV5-1 and J usage is TRBJ2-5; 10 nucleotides line up with TRBD2. The CDR3 contains 14 residues. After removal of 5 bases from V and 2 bases from J, the junction contained 3 bases not matched to a gene. The germline CDR1 and CDR2 sequences are SGHRS and YFSETQ. The CDR3 nucleotides are TGCGCCAGCAGGGAACTAGCGGGACAAGAGACCCAGTACTTC. It translates to CASRELAGQETQYF. The full variable domain, with the rest looked up from reference TRBV5-1 and TRBJ2-5, is KAGVTQTPRYLIKTRGQQVTLSCSPISGHRSVSWYQQTPGQGLQFLFEYFSETQRNKGNFPGRFSGRQFSNSRSEMNVSTLELGDSALYLCASRELAGQETQYFGPGTRLLVL.

The CDR3 region is CATSSRDRGLYEQFF. The DNA for the CDR3 is TGTGCCACCAGCAGCCGGGACAGGGGACTCTATGAGCAGTTCTTC. This rearrangement joins TRBV15 to TRBJ2-1; the match to TRBD1 covers 10 bases. CDR1 is LNHNV, CDR2 YYDKDF, per germline (reference sequence). This CDR3 is built from 15 residues. After removal of 3 bases from V and 8 bases from J, the junction contained 7 bases not matched to a gene.

The V gene is TRBV7-2, the J gene TRBJ2-7, with 10 nucleotides matching TRBD2. CDR3 length equals 15 residues. With 5 bases clipped from V and 6 bases from J, the junction kept 10 bases outside the gene matches. Germline CDR1 and CDR2: SGHTA and FQGNSA. In DNA form, the CDR3 reads TGTGCCAGCAGCCTGAGCGGGAGGGCCAATACCGAGCAGTACTTC. It encodes CASSLSGRANTEQYF.

The chain combines TRBV18 with TRBJ2-3; 10 bases map to TRBD2. Trimming removed 4 bases from V and 3 bases from J; junction bases left unmatched: 4. The CDR3 is 15 residues long. The germline V gene encodes CDR1 KGHSH and CDR2 LQKENI. CDR3 nucleotides: TGTGCCAGCTCACAGAATAGCGGGAGGACAGATACGCAGTATTTT. Its translation: CASSQNSGRTDTQYF.

The J gene is TRBJ2-1, the V gene TRBV7-2; D is tentatively TRBD1 or TRBD2 (6 bases each). Per the germline V gene, CDR1 is SGHTA and CDR2 is FQGNSA. With 5 bases removed from V and 7 bases from J, the gap between germline ends came to 12 bases. The CDR3 has 13 amino acids. Here the CDR3 DNA reads TGTGCCAGCAGCCCGGAAGGGGGGAATGAGCAGTTCTTC. Translation: CASSPEGGNEQFF.

J is TRBJ1-6 and V is TRBV4-2; D uncertain. Germline values: CDR1 LGHNA, CDR2 YNFKEQ. This CDR3 is 16 amino acids long. Trimming removed 2 bases from V and 7 bases from J, with 15 bases in between. The CDR3 DNA reads TGTGCCAGCAGCCAATTAATTTCCAGCGAGAATTCACCCCTCCACTTT. Translating gives CASSQLISSENSPLHF.

The chain couples TRBV18 to TRBJ2-7; D remains ambiguous. Germline V gene data show CDR1 as KGHSH and CDR2 as LQKENI. The CDR3 runs 15 residues. Trimming took off 0 bases at V and 4 bases at J, with 13 bases between the two ends. The DNA for the CDR3 is TGTGCCAGCTCACCACCGGGCTTAGATACGTACGAGCAGTACTTC. Its protein is CASSPPGLDTYEQYF.

This clone was detected only a few times. CDR3 sequence reads: CASANGLRGTEAFF. The CDR3 bases are TGTGCCAGCGCTAACGGGCTTCGCGGCACTGAAGCTTTCTTT. The rearrangement uses TRBV28 and TRBJ1-1; no reliable D call. CDR3 size: 14 residues. Trimming took off 8 bases at V and 4 bases at J, with 17 bases between the two ends. CDR1 and CDR2 (germline): MDHEN, SYDVKM.

This clone was seen at least ten times. V gene TRBV9 combines with J gene TRBJ2-1; 7 bases are shared with TRBD2. J gave up 10 bases and V 0 bases, and 13 bases lay outside the gene matches. Germline CDR1 and CDR2: SGDLS and YYNGEE. The CDR3 is 16 amino acids. The CDR3 bases are TGTGCCAGCAGCGTAGGGTCTCCTAGCGGTATCGAAGAGCAGTTCTTC. This encodes CASSVGSPSGIEEQFF.

This sequence joins TRBV29-1 and TRBJ2-3, with 10 bases identical to TRBD2. Germline CDR1 reads SQVTM; CDR2 reads ANQGSEA. The CDR3 is made up of 14 amino acids. Trimming took 3 bases from V and 0 from J; bases not matched to a gene: 0. The CDR3 spells CSVETSGSTDTQYF. CDR3 DNA sequence: TGCAGCGTTGAGACTAGCGGGAGCACAGATACGCAGTATTTT.

The genes are TRBV18 and TRBJ1-2; no clear D gene. V gave up 3 bases and J gave up 4 bases, with 9 bases separating them. CDR1 is KGHSH, CDR2 LQKENI, per germline. This CDR3 has 13 residues. The CDR3 loop is CASSPDIGYGYTF. As DNA, the CDR3 is TGTGCCAGCTCACCCGACATTGGCTATGGCTACACCTTC.

The genes are TRBV5-1 and TRBJ2-3; maybe TRBD2 (5 bases). Trimming removed 4 bases at V and 0 bases at J, with 15 bases between. Germline V CDR1 and CDR2: SGHRS, YFSETQ. The CDR3 length is 16 residues. CDR3 sequence: CASSPRGNPSTDTQYF. CDR3 DNA: TGCGCCAGCAGCCCACGAGGGAACCCAAGCACAGATACGCAGTATTTT.

The CDR3 coding sequence is TGTGCCTGGAGGGACCAGCGGGGGGTCCTACCCTCGGGGGCCAACGTCCTGACTTTC. This gives the protein CAWRDQRGVLPSGANVLTF. V is TRBV30 and J is TRBJ2-6; 9 nucleotides match TRBD2. This CDR3 has 19 residues. Losses at the gene ends were 3 bases for V and 4 bases for J; bases not matched to a gene: 16. Per the germline V gene, CDR1 is GTSNPN and CDR2 is SVGIG (reference sequence).

V is TRBV19 and J is TRBJ1-3; D gene unclear. The CDR3 is 14 residues long. Germline loops: CDR1 LNHDA, CDR2 SQIVND (reference sequence). V was clipped by 7 bases and J by 0 bases, with 10 bases between them. CDR3: CASKGTFSGNTIYF. The CDR3 region has the DNA TGTGCCAGTAAGGGAACTTTCTCTGGAAACACCATATATTTT.

The chain couples TRBV11-3 to TRBJ2-7; a possible D gene is TRBD1 (5 bases). The CDR3 has 13 residues. Trimming cost V 5 bases and J 5 bases, with 13 bases left between them. Per germline, CDR1 SGHNT and CDR2 YENEEA. CDR3 coding DNA: TGTGCCAGCAGCATGACAGAATCTCACGAGCAGTACTTC. Translating gives CASSMTESHEQYF.

This chain links TRBV7-2 with TRBJ1-2; 7 positions match TRBD1. From germline, CDR1 is SGHTA and CDR2 FQGNSA. The J segment lost 4 bases and the V segment lost 8 bases, leaving 7 bases of the junction unmatched. CDR3 length: 13 amino acids. The CDR3 DNA follows: TGTGCCAGCCGGGCGACAGGGAGCTATGGCTACACCTTC. The encoded protein is CASRATGSYGYTF.

In this sample, this clone turned up a few times. The chain recombines TRBV30 with TRBJ1-2; 9 nucleotides match TRBD1. CDR3 length: 13 residues. The junction had 2 bases not matched to a gene; V was cut back by 2 bases and J by 4 bases. CDR1 is GTSNPN, CDR2 SVGIG, per germline (reference sequence). This CDR3 reads CAWSTGGSYGYTF. The DNA of the CDR3 is TGTGCCTGGAGTACAGGGGGCAGCTATGGCTACACCTTC.

The chain combines TRBV6-1 with TRBJ1-1; D is unresolved. Trimming removed 5 bases from V and 4 bases from J, with 14 bases in between. This CDR3 is 14 amino acids long. Germline assignment: CDR1 MNHNS and CDR2 SASEGT. This CDR3 is CASSRGQAGTEAFF. The CDR3 nucleotides are TGTGCCAGCAGTCGAGGCCAGGCGGGCACTGAAGCTTTCTTT.

This clone showed up just a few times. Here the CDR3 reads CASSVQVGGTDTQYF. In nucleotides, the CDR3 is TGTGCCAGCAGCGTTCAGGTGGGGGGGACAGATACGCAGTATTTT. The chain links TRBV7-2 to TRBJ2-3, with 7 bases matching TRBD2. Germline CDR1 and CDR2: SGHTA and FQGNSA. The CDR3 spans 15 residues. Germline trimming cut 5 bases from V and 3 bases from J; bases unmatched to any gene: 8.

A note on this clone: This may be a read error, as it is one base from a much larger clone. Other DNA variants within this sample encode the same CDR3. CDR3 sequence: CASSSTGLNTEAFF. The CDR3 DNA is TGCGCCAGCAGCTCGACAGGGTTGAACACTGAAGCTTTCTTT. This chain connects TRBV5-1 to TRBJ1-1; 7 positions match TRBD1. The length of the CDR3 is 14 residues. The V gene end was trimmed by 3 bases and the J gene end by 0 bases; junction bases not matched to a gene: 2. The germline CDR1 and CDR2 sequences are SGHRS and YFSETQ.

A single count supports this clone. The chain joins TRBV7-9 to TRBJ1-3; D is uncertain. This CDR3 has 12 residues. The ends were cut back, 6 bases at V and 4 bases at J, with 7 bases in the middle. Per germline, CDR1 SEHNR and CDR2 FQNEAQ (reference sequence). CDR3 DNA: TGTGCCAGCAGTCAAAAGGGAAACACCATATATTTT. Encoded protein: CASSQKGNTIYF.

This clone was picked up a small number of times. The rearrangement joins TRBV2 to TRBJ1-5; 7 nucleotides align to TRBD1. This CDR3 is built from 13 residues. Germline loops: CDR1 SNHLY, CDR2 FYNNEI. Trimming cost V 7 bases and J 3 bases; bases outside gene matches: 3. The DNA of the CDR3 is TGTGCCAGCAACGGACAGGCCAATCAGCCCCAGCATTTT. Translated: CASNGQANQPQHF.

The V gene is TRBV4-3, the J gene TRBJ2-3; the match to TRBD2 covers 11 bases. This CDR3 has 17 residues. V trimming: 1 base; J trimming: 5 bases; junction bases outside the gene matches: 8. Germline CDR1 is LGHNA and CDR2 is YSLEER. CDR3 nucleotides: TGCGCCAGCAGCCAAGGGGGTAGCGGGAGGGCCGGAGATACGCAGTATTTT. It codes for CASSQGGSGRAGDTQYF.

This chain joins TRBV27 and TRBJ1-1; no reliable D call. CDR3 length equals 12 residues. Germline assignment: CDR1 MNHEY and CDR2 SMNVEV (reference sequence). The V gene lost 2 bases and the J gene lost 4 bases, with 5 bases spanning the gap. The CDR3 region is CASSLMGTEAFF. CDR3 in DNA: TGTGCCAGCAGTTTAATGGGCACTGAAGCTTTCTTT.